This T cell receptor beta chain originates from a study of blood T cells in healthy people across ages. The wider study: About one barcoded TCR beta cDNA was captured per two T cells.

Study findings and constraints: Getting older went along with TCR beta diversity per million T cells dropping roughly linearly. Fewer expanded clones and more diversity marked long-lived versus aged donors.

With a J-beta primer mix and a sample-barcoded 5' primer, a second PCR ran roughly 6 to 11 cycles. TCRdb passed the 5' RACE reads through MiXCR, listing each CDR3 protein once. The sample comprises 920,000 or so distinct CDR3 sequences, 40% to 50% of which are singletons, and 15% to 20% rests with the top ten. V was pared by 0 bases and J by 9 bases, with 9 bases of the junction left unmatched. This CDR3 contains 15 residues. Germline-derived CDR1 and CDR2 are DFQATT and SNEGSKA (reference sequence). As regards this clonotype: No antigen is known for it.

What was sequenced was blood. The chain joins TRBV20-1 to TRBJ2-1; 9 bases map to TRBD2. This TCR came from a woman aged 55-70 years in good health. The CDR3 reads CSARDRLAGLFEQFF. The CDR3, as DNA: TGCAGTGCTAGAGATCGCCTAGCGGGATTGTTTGAGCAGTTCTTC.